This section outlines one TCR beta chain sequence together with its context. Its antigen remains unidentified. Per-base qualities were not stored, and no clone one base away is much larger. Taken from cysteine to phenylalanine, the CDR3 has 13 residues. Only the CDR3 portion is preserved as DNA: 39 bases, with reading frame beginning at the first base. V lost 10 bases and J lost 2 bases; the stretch between them is 14 bases long. CDR1 SEHNR and CDR2 FQNEAQ were looked up in the germline V gene (reference sequence). Library construction relied on the immunoSEQ multiplex PCR assay. Here the immuneACCESS table is served through TCRdb, limited to in-frame sequences with V and J called. Missing clones are a known gap in these copies; in checked studies unresolved V genes cover under half, and the rest lacks a known reason. The sample table holds about 81,000 clones, of which approximately 75% were seen once. Jointly, the top ten make up roughly 4% of the sample.

The sample is drawn from a study of technical replicates of blood from four donors (TCRdb year 2017). The TCR sequence derives from a human donor in good health. Some clones in this sample may be carry-over from other donors' samples. The rearranged chain carries TRBV7-9 and TRBJ2-5; TRBD2 is a possible D gene, resting on 6 matching bases. Sequencing input: PBMCs. The nucleotide sequence is given as TGTGCCACCAACGCAGGGAGGCAAGAGACCCAGTACTTC. Protein translation: CATNAGRQETQYF.